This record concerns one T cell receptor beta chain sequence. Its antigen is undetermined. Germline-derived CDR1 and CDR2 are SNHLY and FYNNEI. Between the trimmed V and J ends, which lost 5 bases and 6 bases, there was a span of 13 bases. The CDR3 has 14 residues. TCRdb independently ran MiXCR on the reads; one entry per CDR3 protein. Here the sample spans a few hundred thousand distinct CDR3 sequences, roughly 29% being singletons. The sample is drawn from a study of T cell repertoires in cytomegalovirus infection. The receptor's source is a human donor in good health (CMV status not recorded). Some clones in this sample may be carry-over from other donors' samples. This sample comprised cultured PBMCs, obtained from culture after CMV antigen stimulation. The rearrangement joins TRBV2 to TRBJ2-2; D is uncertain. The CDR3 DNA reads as TGTGCCAGCAGTCTAACATCATTAGCCGGGGAGCTGTTTTTT. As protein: CASSLTSLAGELFF.